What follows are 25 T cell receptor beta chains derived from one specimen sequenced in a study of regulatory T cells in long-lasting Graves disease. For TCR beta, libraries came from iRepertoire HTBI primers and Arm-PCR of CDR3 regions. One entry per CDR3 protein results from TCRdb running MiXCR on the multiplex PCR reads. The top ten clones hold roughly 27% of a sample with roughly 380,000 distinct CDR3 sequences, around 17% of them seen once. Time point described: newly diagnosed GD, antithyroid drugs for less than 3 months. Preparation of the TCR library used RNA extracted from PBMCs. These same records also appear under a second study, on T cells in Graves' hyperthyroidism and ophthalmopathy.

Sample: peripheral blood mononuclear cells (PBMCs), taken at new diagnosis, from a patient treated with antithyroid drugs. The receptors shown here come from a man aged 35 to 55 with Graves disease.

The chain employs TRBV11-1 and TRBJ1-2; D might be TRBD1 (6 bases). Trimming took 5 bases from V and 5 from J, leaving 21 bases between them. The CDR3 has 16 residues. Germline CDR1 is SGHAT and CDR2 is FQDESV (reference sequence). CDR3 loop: CASSRGSPDSKYGYTF. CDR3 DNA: TGTGCCAGCAGCCGAGGGAGTCCGGACAGCAAATATGGCTACACCTTC. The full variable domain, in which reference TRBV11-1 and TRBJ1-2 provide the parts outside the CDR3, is EAEVAQSPRYKITEKSQAVAFWCDPISGHATLYWYRQILGQGPELLVQFQDESVVDDSQLPKDRFSAERLKGVDSTLKIQPAELGDSAMYLCASSRGSPDSKYGYTFGSGTRLTVV.

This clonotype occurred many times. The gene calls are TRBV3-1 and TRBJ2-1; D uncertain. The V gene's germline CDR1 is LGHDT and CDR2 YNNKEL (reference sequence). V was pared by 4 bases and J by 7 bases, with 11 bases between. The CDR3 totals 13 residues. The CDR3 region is CASSPSNANEQFF. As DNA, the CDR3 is TGTGCCAGCAGCCCTTCAAATGCGAATGAGCAGTTCTTC.

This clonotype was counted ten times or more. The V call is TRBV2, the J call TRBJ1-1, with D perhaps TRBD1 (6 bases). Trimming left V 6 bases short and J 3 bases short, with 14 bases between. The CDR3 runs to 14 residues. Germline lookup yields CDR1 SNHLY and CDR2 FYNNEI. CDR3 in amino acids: CASRQDAGDTEAFF. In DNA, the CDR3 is TGTGCCAGCAGGCAAGACGCAGGGGACACTGAAGCTTTCTTT. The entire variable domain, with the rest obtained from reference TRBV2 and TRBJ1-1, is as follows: EPEVTQTPSHQVTQMGQEVILRCVPISNHLYFYWYRQILGQKVEFLVSFYNNEISEKSEIFDDQFSVERPDGSNFTLKIRSTKLEDSAMYFCASRQDAGDTEAFFGQGTRLTVV.

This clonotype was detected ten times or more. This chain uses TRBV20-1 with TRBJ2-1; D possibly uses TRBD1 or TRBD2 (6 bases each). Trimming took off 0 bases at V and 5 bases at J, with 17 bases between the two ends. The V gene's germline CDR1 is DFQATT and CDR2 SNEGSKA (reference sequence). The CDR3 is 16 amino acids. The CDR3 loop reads CSARDGGGRLHNEQFF. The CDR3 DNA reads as TGCAGTGCTAGAGATGGAGGGGGAAGACTTCACAATGAGCAGTTCTTC.

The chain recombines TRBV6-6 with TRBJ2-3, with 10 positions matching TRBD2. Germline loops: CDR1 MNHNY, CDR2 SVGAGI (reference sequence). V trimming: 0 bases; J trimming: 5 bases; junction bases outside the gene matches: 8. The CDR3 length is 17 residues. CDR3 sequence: CASSYSSLAGVGDTQYF. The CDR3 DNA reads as TGTGCCAGCAGTTACTCGAGCCTAGCGGGAGTAGGAGATACGCAGTATTTT.

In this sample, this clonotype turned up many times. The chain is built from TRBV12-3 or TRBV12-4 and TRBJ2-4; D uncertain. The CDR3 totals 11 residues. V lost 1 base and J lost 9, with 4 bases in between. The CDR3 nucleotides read TGTGCCAGCAGTTTAGGCGCCATTCAGTACTTC. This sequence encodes CASSLGAIQYF.

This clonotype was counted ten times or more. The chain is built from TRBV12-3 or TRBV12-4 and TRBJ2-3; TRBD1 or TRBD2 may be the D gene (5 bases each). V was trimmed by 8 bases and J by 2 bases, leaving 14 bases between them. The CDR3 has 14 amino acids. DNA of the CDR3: TGTGCCAGCTCTTCGGGGCGAGTCACAGATACGCAGTATTTT. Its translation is CASSSGRVTDTQYF.

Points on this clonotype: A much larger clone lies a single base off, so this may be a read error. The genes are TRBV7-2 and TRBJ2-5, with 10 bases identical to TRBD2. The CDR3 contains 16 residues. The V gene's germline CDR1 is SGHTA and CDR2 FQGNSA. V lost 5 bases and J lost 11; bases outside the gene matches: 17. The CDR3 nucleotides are TGTGCCAGCAGCCTACATAGCGGGGGGCCCTACAATGAGCAGTACTTC. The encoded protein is CASSLHSGGPYNEQYF.

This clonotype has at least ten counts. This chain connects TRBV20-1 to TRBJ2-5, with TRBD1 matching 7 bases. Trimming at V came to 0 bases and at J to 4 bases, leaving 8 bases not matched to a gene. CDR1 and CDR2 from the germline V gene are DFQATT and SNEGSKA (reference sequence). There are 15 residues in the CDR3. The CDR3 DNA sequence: TGCAGTGCTAGAGATCCCGGGACAGCAGGAGAGACCCAGTACTTC. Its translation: CSARDPGTAGETQYF.

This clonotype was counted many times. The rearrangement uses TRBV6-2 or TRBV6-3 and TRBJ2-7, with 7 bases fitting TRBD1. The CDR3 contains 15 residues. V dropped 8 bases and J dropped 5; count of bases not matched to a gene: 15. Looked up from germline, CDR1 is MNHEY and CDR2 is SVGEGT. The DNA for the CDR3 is TGTGCCAGCCTACTTGACAGGGAAGTAACCCACGAGCAGTACTTC. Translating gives CASLLDREVTHEQYF.

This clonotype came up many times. The CDR3 coding sequence is TGCGCCAGCAGCCTCAGACTAGCGGGGAGGAATGAGCAGTTCTTC. It codes for CASSLRLAGRNEQFF. The rearrangement joins TRBV4-1 to TRBJ2-1; TRBD2 matches 11 bases. Trimming at V came to 4 bases and at J to 7 bases, leaving 6 bases not matched to a gene. Germline V gene sequence: CDR1 MGHRA, CDR2 YSYEKL. There are 15 residues in the CDR3.

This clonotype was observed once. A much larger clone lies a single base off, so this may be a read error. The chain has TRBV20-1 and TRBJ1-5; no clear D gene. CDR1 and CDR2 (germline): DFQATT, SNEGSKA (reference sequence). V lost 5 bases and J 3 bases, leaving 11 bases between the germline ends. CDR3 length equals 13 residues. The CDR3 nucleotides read TGCAGTGCTTGGGGAGATAACAATCAGCCCCAGCATTTT. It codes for CSAWGDNNQPQHF.

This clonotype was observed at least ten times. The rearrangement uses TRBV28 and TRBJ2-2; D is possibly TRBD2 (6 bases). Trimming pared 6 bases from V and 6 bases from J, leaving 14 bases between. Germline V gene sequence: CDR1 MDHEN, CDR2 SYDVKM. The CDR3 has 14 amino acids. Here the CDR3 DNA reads TGTGCCAGCAGCCAGGGAGGATACGCCGGGGAGCTGTTTTTT. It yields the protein CASSQGGYAGELFF.

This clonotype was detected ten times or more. CDR3 loop: CASSEVISAAPDEKLFF. The CDR3 nucleotides are TGTGCCAGCAGTGAAGTAATTAGTGCAGCCCCTGATGAAAAACTGTTTTTT. This chain uses TRBV2 with TRBJ1-4; D not certain. The CDR3 runs to 17 residues. CDR1 and CDR2 (germline): SNHLY, FYNNEI. Trimming took 1 base from V and 6 from J, leaving 18 bases between them.

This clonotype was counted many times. For the CDR3, the DNA is TGTGCCAGCAGGCGACAAGAGACCCAGTACTTC. Protein product: CASRRQETQYF. The V and J genes are TRBV3-1 and TRBJ2-5; no firm D call. V dropped 6 bases and J dropped 2 bases, with 4 bases sitting between them. This CDR3 region has 11 residues. CDR1 and CDR2 (germline): LGHDT, YNNKEL (reference sequence).

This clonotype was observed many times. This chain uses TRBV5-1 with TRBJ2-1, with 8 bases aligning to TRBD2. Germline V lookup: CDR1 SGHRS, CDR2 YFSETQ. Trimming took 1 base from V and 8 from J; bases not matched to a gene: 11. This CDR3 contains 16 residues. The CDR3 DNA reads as TGCGCCAGCAGCTTGAACGCGGGACTAGGGTTTCATGAGCAGTTCTTC. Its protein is CASSLNAGLGFHEQFF.

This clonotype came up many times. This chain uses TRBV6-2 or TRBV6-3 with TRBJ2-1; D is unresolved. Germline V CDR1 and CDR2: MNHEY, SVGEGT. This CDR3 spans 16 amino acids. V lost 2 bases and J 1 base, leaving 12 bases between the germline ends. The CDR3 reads CASSYPRDFSYNEQFF. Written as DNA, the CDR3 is TGTGCCAGCAGTTACCCCAGAGACTTTTCCTACAATGAGCAGTTCTTC.

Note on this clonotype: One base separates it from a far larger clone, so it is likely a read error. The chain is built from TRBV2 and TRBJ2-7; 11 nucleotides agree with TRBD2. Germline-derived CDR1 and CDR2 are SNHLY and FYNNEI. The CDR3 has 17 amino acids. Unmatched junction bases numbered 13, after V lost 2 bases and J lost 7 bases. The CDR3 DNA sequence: TGTGCCAGCAGTGAATTTTGGTCTAGCGGGGGGTACAATGAGCAGTACTTC. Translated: CASSEFWSSGGYNEQYF.

The CDR3 nucleotides are TGTGCCATCAGTGATCGGCTAGCGGTGGGTGAGCAGTTCTTC. The encoded protein is CAISDRLAVGEQFF. This rearrangement joins TRBV10-3 to TRBJ2-1, with 7 bases identical to TRBD2. Looked up from germline, CDR1 is ENHRY and CDR2 is SYGVKD. Unmatched junction bases numbered 8, after V lost 3 bases and J lost 9 bases. The CDR3 loop spans 14 amino acids.

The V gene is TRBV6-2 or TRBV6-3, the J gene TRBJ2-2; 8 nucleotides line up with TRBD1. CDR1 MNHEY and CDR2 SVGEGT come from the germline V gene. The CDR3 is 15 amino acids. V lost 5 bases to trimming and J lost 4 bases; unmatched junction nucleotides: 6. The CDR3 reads CASSIQGALTGELFF. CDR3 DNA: TGTGCCAGCAGTATCCAGGGGGCGCTCACCGGGGAGCTGTTTTTT.

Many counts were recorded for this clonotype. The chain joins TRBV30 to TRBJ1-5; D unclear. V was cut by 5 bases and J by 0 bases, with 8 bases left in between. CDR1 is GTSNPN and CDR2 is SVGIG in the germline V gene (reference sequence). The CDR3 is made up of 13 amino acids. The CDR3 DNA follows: TGTGCCTGGGGGAGACTTAGCAATCAGCCCCAGCATTTT. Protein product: CAWGRLSNQPQHF.

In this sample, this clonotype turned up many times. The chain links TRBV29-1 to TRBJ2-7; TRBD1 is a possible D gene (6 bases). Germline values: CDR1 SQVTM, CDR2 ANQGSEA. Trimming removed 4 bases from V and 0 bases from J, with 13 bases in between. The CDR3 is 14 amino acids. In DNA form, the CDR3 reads TGCAGCGTTGTGAGGGACACAAACTCCTACGAGCAGTACTTC. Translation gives CSVVRDTNSYEQYF.

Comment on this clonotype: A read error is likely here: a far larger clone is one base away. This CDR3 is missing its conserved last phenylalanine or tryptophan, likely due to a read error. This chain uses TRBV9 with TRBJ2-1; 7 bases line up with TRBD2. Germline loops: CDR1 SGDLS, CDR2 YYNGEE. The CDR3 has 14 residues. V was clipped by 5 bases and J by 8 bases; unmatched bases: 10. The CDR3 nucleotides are TGTGCCAGCAGTTCATCCTCTAGCGGCTATGAGCAGTTCCTC. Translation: CASSSSSSGYEQFL.

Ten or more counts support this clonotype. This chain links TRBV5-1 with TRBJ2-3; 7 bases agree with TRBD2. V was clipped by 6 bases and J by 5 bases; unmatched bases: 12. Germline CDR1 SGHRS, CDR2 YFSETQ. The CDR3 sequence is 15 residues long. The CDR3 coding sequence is TGCGCCAGCACCCGACGGGGAGGGTCGGTAGATACGCAGTATTTT. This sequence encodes CASTRRGGSVDTQYF. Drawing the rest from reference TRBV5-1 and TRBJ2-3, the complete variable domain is KAGVTQTPRYLIKTRGQQVTLSCSPISGHRSVSWYQQTPGQGLQFLFEYFSETQRNKGNFPGRFSGRQFSNSRSEMNVSTLELGDSALYLCASTRRGGSVDTQYFGPGTRLTVL.

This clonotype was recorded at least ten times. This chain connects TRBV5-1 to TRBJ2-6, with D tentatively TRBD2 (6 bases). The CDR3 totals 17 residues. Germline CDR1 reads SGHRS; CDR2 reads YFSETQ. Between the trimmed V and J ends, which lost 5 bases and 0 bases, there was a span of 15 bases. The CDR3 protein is CASRDAGPHSGANVLTF. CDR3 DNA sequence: TGCGCCAGCAGGGATGCGGGACCCCACTCTGGGGCCAACGTCCTGACTTTC.